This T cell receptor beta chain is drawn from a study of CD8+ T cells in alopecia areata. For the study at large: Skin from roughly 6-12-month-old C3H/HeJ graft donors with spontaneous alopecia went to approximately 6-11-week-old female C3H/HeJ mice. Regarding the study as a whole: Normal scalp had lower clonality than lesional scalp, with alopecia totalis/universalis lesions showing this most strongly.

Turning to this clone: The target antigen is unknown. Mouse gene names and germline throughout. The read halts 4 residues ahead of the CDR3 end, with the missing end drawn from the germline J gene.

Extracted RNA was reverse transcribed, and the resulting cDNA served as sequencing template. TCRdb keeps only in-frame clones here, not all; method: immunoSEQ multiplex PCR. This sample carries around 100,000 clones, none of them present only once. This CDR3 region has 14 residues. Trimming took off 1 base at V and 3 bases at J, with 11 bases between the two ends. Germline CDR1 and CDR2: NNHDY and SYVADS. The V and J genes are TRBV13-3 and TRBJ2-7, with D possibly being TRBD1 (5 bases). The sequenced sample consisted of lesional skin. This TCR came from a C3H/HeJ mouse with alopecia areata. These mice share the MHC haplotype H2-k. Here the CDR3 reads CASSDPGRGYEQYF. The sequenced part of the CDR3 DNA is TGTGCCAGCAGTGATCCAGGGAGGGGCTAT.